What follows are 21 T cell receptor beta chains derived from one specimen sequenced in a study of cytomegalovirus exposure and HLA in healthy donors. The PCR was carried out with 60 Vbeta primers and 13 Jbeta primers. The table came from immunoSEQ multiplex PCR; TCRdb's copy has only in-frame clones and leaves some out. The table for this sample gives roughly 78,000 clones. Sequencing was carried out using PBMCs. The receptors were sampled from a middle-aged man in good health and CMV-seronegative.

The chain recombines TRBV18 with TRBJ1-1, with TRBD1 as a possible D gene (6 bases). Germline values: CDR1 KGHSH, CDR2 LQKENI. CDR3 length: 16 amino acids. The V end was cut by 1 base, the J end by 2 bases, with 14 bases between. For the CDR3, the DNA is TGTGCCAGCTCACCACGTAACGCACAGGGTAACACTGAAGCTTTCTTT. It translates to CASSPRNAQGNTEAFF.

This chain connects TRBV6-6 to TRBJ1-1, with D perhaps TRBD1 (6 bases). Trimming took off 5 bases at V and 8 bases at J, with 18 bases between the two ends. CDR1 is MNHNY, CDR2 SVGAGI, per germline (reference sequence). This CDR3 contains 14 residues. CDR3 sequence (DNA): TGTGCCAGCAGTGGACAGTTCGGAAATTTGGAAGCTTTCTTT. This gives the protein CASSGQFGNLEAFF.

V usage is TRBV29-1 and J usage is TRBJ1-2, with 9 bases matching TRBD1. This CDR3 region has 13 residues. Germline CDR1 SQVTM, CDR2 ANQGSEA. V shed 7 bases and J 7 bases; nucleotides not matched to a gene: 10. The CDR3 nucleotides are TGCAGCGCTAAAGGACAGGGGAGGCGTGGCTACACCTTC. It codes for CSAKGQGRRGYTF. Filled out from reference TRBV29-1 and TRBJ1-2, the complete variable domain reads SAVISQKPSRDICQRGTSLTIQCQVDSQVTMMFWYRQQPGQSLTLIATANQGSEATYESGFVIDKFPISRPNLTFSTLTVSNMSPEDSSIYLCSAKGQGRRGYTFGSGTRLTVV.

The CDR3 DNA is TGCAGCGTTGTTAGCGGGAGAACAGAGACCCAGTACTTC. Protein sequence: CSVVSGRTETQYF. The V gene is TRBV29-1, the J gene TRBJ2-5, with 9 positions matching TRBD2. With 4 bases clipped from V and 4 bases from J, the junction kept 4 bases outside the gene matches. Germline-derived CDR1 and CDR2 are SQVTM and ANQGSEA. CDR3 size: 13 residues.

The V gene is TRBV5-4, the J gene TRBJ1-2; D gene uncertain. Trimming shortened V by 4 bases and J by 8 bases, and 18 bases separated the two germline ends. CDR3 length equals 14 residues. The germline V gene encodes CDR1 SGHNT and CDR2 YYREEE (reference sequence). CDR3 region: CASSPRNRGEGYTF. CDR3 in DNA: TGTGCCAGCAGCCCAAGAAATAGAGGTGAGGGCTACACCTTC.

The chain combines TRBV6-5 with TRBJ1-2; TRBD1 might be the D (5 bases). CDR3 size: 13 residues. Germline values: CDR1 MNHEY, CDR2 SVGAGI. The V end was cut by 6 bases, the J end by 12 bases, with 20 bases between. The CDR3 nucleotides read TGTGCCAGCAGGGGGGGACCTGGGGCCTCTGACACCTTC. Translated: CASRGGPGASDTF.

This chain's CDR3 is CASSPDRNSGANVLTF. CDR3 DNA sequence: TGTGCCAGCAGCCCCGACAGGAACTCTGGGGCCAACGTCCTGACTTTC. This chain links TRBV5-4 with TRBJ2-6; a possible D gene is TRBD1 (6 bases). The CDR3 sequence is 16 residues long. V was cut by 4 bases and J by 0 bases, with 11 bases left in between. The V gene's germline CDR1 is SGHNT and CDR2 YYREEE (reference sequence).

The V call is TRBV20-1, the J call TRBJ2-5, with no clear D. Germline V gives CDR1 DFQATT, CDR2 SNEGSKA (reference sequence). V was cut by 3 bases and J by 0 bases, with 2 bases left in between. The CDR3 consists of 11 residues. The CDR3 loop is CSASNQETQYF. The CDR3 nucleotides are TGCAGTGCTAGTAACCAAGAGACCCAGTACTTC.

The genes are TRBV19 and TRBJ1-4; D uncertain. V was trimmed by 7 bases and J by 8 bases, leaving 11 bases between them. The CDR3 loop spans 12 amino acids. The germline CDR1 and CDR2 sequences are LNHDA and SQIVND (reference sequence). The CDR3 nucleotides read TGTGCCAGTAATGAGGGCACGGAAAAACTGTTTTTT. Amino acid sequence: CASNEGTEKLFF.

The V and J genes are TRBV2 and TRBJ2-2; D ambiguous. CDR3 length equals 13 residues. V lost 7 bases, J lost 3 bases, and 9 bases lay in between. CDR1 is SNHLY, CDR2 FYNNEI, per germline. The CDR3 region is CASNLIDTGELFF. The CDR3, as DNA: TGTGCCAGCAACCTAATAGACACCGGGGAGCTGTTTTTT.

V is TRBV27 and J is TRBJ2-6; 7 bases are shared with TRBD1. V dropped 1 base and J dropped 0; count of bases not matched to a gene: 6. Germline V gives CDR1 MNHEY, CDR2 SMNVEV (reference sequence). The CDR3 length is 18 residues. As DNA, the CDR3 is TGTGCCAGCAGTTTATTTCGAGGGGGCGGCTCTGGGGCCAACGTCCTGACTTTC. Translation: CASSLFRGGGSGANVLTF.

The CDR3 DNA reads as TGTGCCTGGACCGGACGTGGAAGCGGTGAAAAACTGTTTTTT. It encodes CAWTGRGSGEKLFF. The chain is built from TRBV30 and TRBJ1-4, with D uncertain. Germline loops: CDR1 GTSNPN, CDR2 SVGIG (reference sequence). CDR3 size: 14 residues. V gave up 4 bases and J gave up 7 bases, with 16 bases separating them.

About this clone itself: Other nucleotide sequences from this sample produce the same CDR3. The chain uses TRBV7-9 and TRBJ2-7; the D gene is possibly TRBD2 (6 bases). Germline CDR1 is SEHNR and CDR2 is FQNEAQ (reference sequence). The CDR3 extends over 12 amino acids. V shed 7 bases and J shed 1 base, with 8 bases lying between them. CDR3 protein: CASTRGSYEQYF. CDR3 bases: TGTGCCAGCACCCGGGGGTCCTACGAGCAGTACTTC.

This rearrangement joins TRBV4-1 to TRBJ2-2; D is perhaps TRBD1 (7 bases). The CDR3 runs 17 residues. Germline V gives CDR1 MGHRA, CDR2 YSYEKL. The V end was cut by 0 bases, the J end by 2 bases, with 13 bases between. CDR3: CASSQDGRGANTGELFF. CDR3 in DNA: TGCGCCAGCAGCCAAGATGGCAGGGGGGCCAACACCGGGGAGCTGTTTTTT.

The rearrangement uses TRBV10-3 and TRBJ2-3; 14 bases are a match to TRBD2. Trimming at V came to 6 bases and at J to 4 bases, leaving 6 bases not matched to a gene. Germline CDR1 reads ENHRY; CDR2 reads SYGVKD. This CDR3 contains 16 residues. The CDR3 DNA is TGTGCCATCAGGCTTGGGACTAGCGGGAGCGCAGATACGCAGTATTTT. Protein: CAIRLGTSGSADTQYF.

The CDR3 bases are TGCGCCAGCAGCCAAGATTTGGAGCGGGGGAACACAGATACGCAGTATTTT. Residues: CASSQDLERGNTDTQYF. The gene calls are TRBV4-1 and TRBJ2-3; 8 bases fit TRBD2. CDR3 length: 17 amino acids. Germline V gene data show CDR1 as MGHRA and CDR2 as YSYEKL. V was clipped by 0 bases and J by 2 bases; unmatched bases: 7.

The chain recombines TRBV5-1 with TRBJ1-5; TRBD1 agrees at 8 bases. CDR3 length: 16 residues. CDR1 is SGHRS and CDR2 is YFSETQ in the germline V gene. The V gene end was trimmed by 0 bases and the J gene end by 5 bases; junction bases not matched to a gene: 7. CDR3 in DNA: TGCGCCAGCAGCTTGGGTTTTGGACAGGGAGATCAGCCCCAGCATTTT. This translates into CASSLGFGQGDQPQHF.

The rearrangement uses TRBV18 and TRBJ2-5; no clear D. V lost 5 bases to trimming and J lost 3 bases, with 13 bases between them. The CDR3 covers 14 residues. Germline CDR1 reads KGHSH; CDR2 reads LQKENI. The CDR3 spells CASSSRAGEETQYF. CDR3 DNA sequence: TGTGCCAGCTCATCACGGGCAGGTGAAGAGACCCAGTACTTC. The whole variable domain, remainder taken from reference TRBV18 and TRBJ2-5, is NAGVMQNPRHLVRRRGQEARLRCSPMKGHSHVYWYRQLPEEGLKFMVYLQKENIIDESGMPKERFSAEFPKEGPSILRIQQVVRGDSAAYFCASSSRAGEETQYFGPGTRLLVL.

V and J are TRBV11-2 and TRBJ2-7; D unresolved. From germline, CDR1 is SGHAT and CDR2 FQNNGV. V was shortened by 0 bases and J by 5 bases, with 8 bases between the two germline ends. The CDR3 runs 13 residues. The CDR3 reads CASSLDRGDEQYF. DNA of the CDR3: TGTGCCAGCAGCTTAGATCGAGGCGACGAGCAGTACTTC.

V and J are TRBV10-3 and TRBJ2-6, with TRBD2 matching over 9 bases. Per the germline V gene, CDR1 is ENHRY and CDR2 is SYGVKD. The ends lost 3 bases at V and 0 bases at J; junction bases unmatched: 9. This CDR3 comprises 19 residues. The CDR3 coding sequence is TGTGCCATCAGTGAATTTGGGCTAGCGGGGACCTCTGGGGCCAACGTCCTGACTTTC. It translates to CAISEFGLAGTSGANVLTF.

V gene TRBV5-1 combines with J gene TRBJ1-1; D ambiguous. Trimming cost V 0 bases and J 1 base, with 13 bases left between them. This CDR3 has 16 residues. Germline loops: CDR1 SGHRS, CDR2 YFSETQ. For the CDR3, the DNA is TGCGCCAGCAGCTTGGTTTCTGGCAGGCAGAACACTGAAGCTTTCTTT. Its protein is CASSLVSGRQNTEAFF. The variable domain in full, completed from reference TRBV5-1 and TRBJ1-1, reads KAGVTQTPRYLIKTRGQQVTLSCSPISGHRSVSWYQQTPGQGLQFLFEYFSETQRNKGNFPGRFSGRQFSNSRSEMNVSTLELGDSALYLCASSLVSGRQNTEAFFGQGTRLTVV.